This TCR beta chain was sequenced during a study of cytomegalovirus exposure and HLA in healthy donors. On the study more broadly: In a previous analysis, more than 90 million unique TCR beta sequences were found from roughly 180 million T cells.

The CDR3 has 15 residues. With 5 bases clipped from V and 2 bases from J, the junction kept 5 bases outside the gene matches. Germline CDR1 reads MNHEY; CDR2 reads SVGAGI. As for this clone: Its antigen is still unknown.

Use of 60 Vbeta and 13 Jbeta primers characterized the PCR. The assay was immunoSEQ multiplex PCR, and TCRdb's table has in-frame clones only and misses some. The profile shows 150,000 to 200,000 clones, 81% of them singletons. General study results and limits: CMV serostatus alone was available as immune exposure information. Common viral pathogens seemed, in a later analysis, to connect with several of the most significant clusters.

This receptor was obtained from a man in his forties in good health and CMV-seropositive. The sequenced sample consisted of PBMCs. The rearrangement links TRBV6-5 to TRBJ2-7, with 11 bases fitting TRBD2. The DNA of the CDR3 is TGTGCCAGCAGTCTTAGCGGGGGGGGTACCTACGAGCAGTACTTC. Translating it yields CASSLSGGGTYEQYF.